A single sample is the source of the 21 T cell receptor beta chains below, sequenced in a study of blood T cell repertoires in COVID-19. The table came from immunoSEQ multiplex PCR; TCRdb's copy has only in-frame clones and leaves some out. The sample carries approximately 210,000 clones, roughly 92% recorded once. The sequencing sample was made of peripheral blood. Every receptor here comes from a young man with COVID-19, enrolled during active disease.

The chain carries TRBV6-5 and TRBJ2-3; 7 bases agree with TRBD1. Trimming at V came to 8 bases and at J to 0 bases, leaving 8 bases not matched to a gene. CDR3 size: 15 residues. Germline CDR1 and CDR2: MNHEY and SVGAGI. The CDR3 sequence: CASGRGQPSTDTQYF. Here the CDR3 DNA reads TGTGCCAGCGGCCGGGGACAGCCGAGCACAGATACGCAGTATTTT.

This chain uses TRBV7-3 with TRBJ2-1; D perhaps matches TRBD2 (6 bases). With 8 bases removed from V and 0 bases from J, the gap between germline ends came to 8 bases. This CDR3 is 13 amino acids long. Germline assignment: CDR1 SGHTA and CDR2 FQGTGA. This CDR3 reads CASAGGSYNEQFF. In DNA form, the CDR3 reads TGTGCCAGCGCCGGGGGCTCCTACAATGAGCAGTTCTTC.

The gene calls are TRBV11-2 and TRBJ2-3; tentatively, D is TRBD1 (6 bases). CDR3 length equals 14 residues. Germline V CDR1 and CDR2: SGHAT, FQNNGV. Between the trimmed V and J ends, which lost 6 bases and 0 bases, there was a span of 10 bases. In DNA form, the CDR3 reads TGTGCCAGCAGACGGACAGCTAGCACAGATACGCAGTATTTT. This sequence encodes CASRRTASTDTQYF. Full variable domain (remainder filled in from reference TRBV11-2 and TRBJ2-3): EAGVAQSPRYKIIEKRQSVAFWCNPISGHATLYWYQQILGQGPKLLIQFQNNGVVDDSQLPKDRFSAERLKGVDSTLKIQPAKLEDSAVYLCASRRTASTDTQYFGPGTRLTVL.

This chain connects TRBV7-2 to TRBJ1-1; D is perhaps TRBD1 (5 bases). There are 11 residues in the CDR3. The germline gives CDR1 SGHTA, CDR2 FQGNSA. The germline V and J ends were trimmed by 3 bases and 11 bases, with 10 bases remaining between them. CDR3 sequence reads: CASSFWSGAFF. CDR3 sequence (DNA): TGTGCCAGCAGCTTCTGGTCAGGGGCTTTCTTT.

The V call is TRBV7-9, the J call TRBJ1-2; a possible D gene is TRBD1 (6 bases). Germline V gene lookup returns CDR1 SEHNR and CDR2 FQNEAQ (reference sequence). CDR3 length: 13 residues. V was pared by 5 bases and J by 7 bases, with 14 bases between. The CDR3 loop is CASSPPGTLGYTF. The CDR3, as DNA: TGTGCCAGCAGCCCCCCCGGGACACTTGGCTACACCTTC.

The rearrangement uses TRBV29-1 and TRBJ1-1; D unresolved. From germline, CDR1 is SQVTM and CDR2 ANQGSEA. This CDR3 has 12 residues. V gave up 4 bases and J gave up 3 bases, with 9 bases separating them. The CDR3 reads CSVGDGYTEAFF. CDR3 nucleotide sequence: TGCAGCGTTGGAGACGGGTACACTGAAGCTTTCTTT.

The chain joins TRBV4-2 to TRBJ1-3; 10 nucleotides match TRBD1. With 0 bases clipped from V and 2 bases from J, the junction kept 7 bases outside the gene matches. The CDR3 runs 18 residues. In germline, CDR1 is LGHNA, CDR2 YNFKEQ. CDR3 DNA: TGTGCCAGCAGCCAAGAGGTCCTGACAGGGGGCACTGGAAACACCATATATTTT. Its protein is CASSQEVLTGGTGNTIYF.

Turning to this clone: The junction and the germline gene differ at one end; a read error may be behind it. This rearrangement joins TRBV6-5 to TRBJ2-4; 12 bases align to TRBD2. Germline CDR1 reads MNHEY; CDR2 reads SVGAGI. This CDR3 comprises 14 residues. The CDR3 loop is CASSSSGGAIIVDF. The CDR3 nucleotides are TGTGCCAGCAGTTCTAGCGGGGGGGCGATAATAGTTGACTTC.

This clone appeared once. The chain recombines TRBV10-3 with TRBJ2-1; D might be TRBD2 (6 bases). V was cut by 6 bases and J by 1 base, with 13 bases left in between. The germline V gene has CDR1 ENHRY and CDR2 SYGVKD. CDR3 size: 15 residues. The CDR3: CAIREGRTSYNEQFF. CDR3 nucleotide sequence: TGTGCCATCAGGGAGGGGAGAACGTCCTACAATGAGCAGTTCTTC.

The gene calls are TRBV4-1 and TRBJ2-7; the match to TRBD1 covers 7 bases. From germline, CDR1 is MGHRA and CDR2 YSYEKL. Trimming removed 5 bases from V and 0 bases from J; junction bases left unmatched: 10. CDR3 length: 16 amino acids. CDR3 in DNA: TGCGCCAGCAGCTTTTCCAAGGGGGCCAGCTCCTACGAGCAGTACTTC. It encodes CASSFSKGASSYEQYF.

The chain is built from TRBV5-4 and TRBJ1-2, with D perhaps TRBD1 (6 bases). CDR3 length equals 14 residues. With 2 bases removed from V and 3 bases from J, the gap between germline ends came to 11 bases. The germline gives CDR1 SGHNT, CDR2 YYREEE (reference sequence). Written as DNA, the CDR3 is TGTGCCAGCAGCTTCAGCAGGGGAGACTATGGCTACACCTTC. Its protein is CASSFSRGDYGYTF.

V gene TRBV7-3 combines with J gene TRBJ2-6; D perhaps matches TRBD2 (6 bases). Deletions cut 5 bases from V and 4 bases from J, with 9 bases between. This CDR3 is built from 14 residues. The germline V gene has CDR1 SGHTA and CDR2 FQGTGA. CDR3 sequence: CASSLGGGANVLTF. CDR3 sequence (DNA): TGTGCCAGCAGCCTCGGGGGAGGGGCCAACGTCCTGACTTTC.

The J gene is TRBJ1-6, the V gene TRBV2, with D possibly being TRBD1 (6 bases). Trimming pared 7 bases from V and 1 base from J, leaving 8 bases between. CDR3 length equals 14 residues. Germline V lookup: CDR1 SNHLY, CDR2 FYNNEI. The CDR3 coding sequence is TGTGCCAGCAACAGGGAATCCTATAATTCACCCCTCCACTTT. This gives the protein CASNRESYNSPLHF.

Only one count was recorded for this clone. The rearrangement links TRBV5-1 to TRBJ2-2; no clear D. V lost 0 bases and J 2 bases, leaving 8 bases between the germline ends. This CDR3 is 15 amino acids long. Germline values: CDR1 SGHRS, CDR2 YFSETQ. The CDR3: CASSLGLGNTGELFF. Written as DNA, the CDR3 is TGCGCCAGCAGCTTGGGCCTAGGAAACACCGGGGAGCTGTTTTTT.

This CDR3 reads CASSLSGREQYF. As DNA, the CDR3 is TGTGCCAGCAGCTTATCAGGGCGGGAGCAGTACTTC. The chain combines TRBV11-2 with TRBJ2-7, with D perhaps TRBD1 (5 bases). Germline CDR1 is SGHAT and CDR2 is FQNNGV. The CDR3 covers 12 residues. V was pared by 2 bases and J by 7 bases, with 9 bases between.

The rearrangement joins TRBV4-2 to TRBJ2-5; 16 nucleotides agree with TRBD2. Germline CDR1 and CDR2: LGHNA and YNFKEQ. CDR3 size: 17 residues. After removal of 1 base from V and 5 bases from J, the junction contained 4 bases not matched to a gene. The CDR3 region is CASSQVVGLAGGETQYF. CDR3 DNA sequence: TGTGCCAGCAGCCAAGTAGTGGGACTAGCGGGGGGGGAGACCCAGTACTTC.

The chain has TRBV11-2 and TRBJ1-1; D gene uncertain. The V gene lost 5 bases and the J gene lost 5 bases, with 12 bases spanning the gap. Germline lookup yields CDR1 SGHAT and CDR2 FQNNGV. The CDR3 runs to 13 residues. CDR3 bases: TGTGCCAGCAGCCCAACGACTCTTACTGAAGCTTTCTTT. Its translation is CASSPTTLTEAFF.

The chain recombines TRBV6-1 with TRBJ2-7, with 9 bases matching TRBD1. Germline V gives CDR1 MNHNS, CDR2 SASEGT. The CDR3 contains 15 residues. V was pared by 5 bases and J by 5 bases, with 10 bases of the junction left unmatched. The CDR3 nucleotides are TGTGCCAGCAGTACCAAAGACAGGGGGGCCCACGAGCAGTACTTC. This encodes CASSTKDRGAHEQYF.

V gene TRBV12-5 combines with J gene TRBJ1-3; 7 bases are shared with TRBD1. Germline-derived CDR1 and CDR2 are LGHNT and FRNRAP. The CDR3 has 16 residues. With 6 bases clipped from V and 0 bases from J, the junction kept 8 bases outside the gene matches. CDR3 sequence: CASGPQGGSSGNTIYF. The CDR3 nucleotides read TGTGCTAGTGGACCCCAAGGGGGCTCCTCTGGAAACACCATATATTTT.

The chain joins TRBV5-1 to TRBJ2-4; weak D call: TRBD2 (6 bases). The germline V gene encodes CDR1 SGHRS and CDR2 YFSETQ. Trimming took 4 bases from V and 6 from J, leaving 17 bases between them. The CDR3 is made up of 15 amino acids. The CDR3 DNA reads TGCGCCAGCAGCCTGGACGGGGGTGGGAGAAACATTCAGTACTTC. Encoded protein: CASSLDGGGRNIQYF.

The rearrangement uses TRBV9 and TRBJ1-2; D remains ambiguous. Germline V gene sequence: CDR1 SGDLS, CDR2 YYNGEE. The CDR3 is made up of 13 amino acids. V was trimmed by 4 bases and J by 5 bases, leaving 12 bases between them. Here the CDR3 reads CASSMNERYGYTF. As DNA, the CDR3 is TGTGCCAGCAGCATGAACGAGCGATATGGCTACACCTTC.